Below, 13 T cell receptor beta chains from the same sample are listed, as sequenced in a study of control samples from healthy donors and cancer patients. TCRdb keeps only in-frame clones here, not all; method: immunoSEQ multiplex PCR. Counted here are some 130,000 clones, 75% to 95% occurring once; the ten biggest clones make up roughly 9.4%. Sequenced sample: blood. The receptors derive from a man younger than 30 in good health.

This chain uses TRBV19 with TRBJ1-1; a weak D match, TRBD1 (6 bases). The CDR3 consists of 15 residues. V lost 8 bases to trimming and J lost 8 bases, with 24 bases between them. CDR1 and CDR2 from the germline V gene are LNHDA and SQIVND (reference sequence). CDR3 bases: TGTGCCAGTGGTCCGGGACTTCCCGCGGGGGGCGAAGCTTTCTTT. Its protein is CASGPGLPAGGEAFF.

The chain is built from TRBV4-1 and TRBJ2-1; 8 bases agree with TRBD2. Germline loops: CDR1 MGHRA, CDR2 YSYEKL. CDR3 length: 14 amino acids. Trimming removed 5 bases from V and 3 bases from J; junction bases left unmatched: 3. The CDR3 protein is CASSVGTSYNEQFF. For the CDR3, the DNA is TGCGCCAGCAGCGTCGGGACTAGCTACAATGAGCAGTTCTTC.

The rearrangement links TRBV5-4 to TRBJ2-6; 7 bases align to TRBD1. CDR1 is SGHNT, CDR2 YYREEE, per germline (reference sequence). The ends lost 1 base at V and 0 bases at J; junction bases unmatched: 4. The CDR3 covers 17 residues. CDR3 amino acids: CASSLSGTASGANVLTF. As DNA, the CDR3 is TGTGCCAGCAGCTTGTCGGGGACAGCCTCTGGGGCCAACGTCCTGACTTTC.

The chain recombines TRBV5-6 with TRBJ2-7, with 8 positions matching TRBD1. Trimming cost V 4 bases and J 7 bases; bases outside gene matches: 7. Germline V gives CDR1 SGHDT, CDR2 YYEEEE. The CDR3 extends over 13 amino acids. CDR3 residues: CASSLDGQGEQYF. CDR3 nucleotide sequence: TGTGCCAGCAGCCTGGACGGACAGGGTGAGCAGTACTTC.

Worth noting for this clone: The germline gene is not matched at one end of the junction; a read error may be the cause. The rearrangement links TRBV7-9 to TRBJ2-3; weak D call: TRBD2 (6 bases). The CDR3 has 15 amino acids. Germline V gene lookup returns CDR1 SEHNR and CDR2 FQNEAQ (reference sequence). The CDR3 loop reads CASSSRSEGRRLSNF. The CDR3 DNA follows: TGTGCCAGCAGCTCCCGGTCGGAGGGGCGCCGGCTGAGTAATTTT.

The V call is TRBV11-3, the J call TRBJ2-2; 7 bases fit TRBD1. V was clipped by 5 bases and J by 1 base; unmatched bases: 4. CDR3 length: 15 amino acids. Germline CDR1 and CDR2: SGHNT and YENEEA. CDR3 sequence: CASSINRGNTGELFF. The CDR3, as DNA: TGTGCCAGCAGCATTAACAGGGGGAACACCGGGGAGCTGTTTTTT.

J is TRBJ1-2 and V is TRBV7-2; D call uncertain. Germline V gene lookup returns CDR1 SGHTA and CDR2 FQGNSA. The CDR3 loop spans 14 amino acids. V lost 1 base and J lost 0, with 6 bases in between. The CDR3 reads CASSLGGANYGYTF. The CDR3, as DNA: TGTGCCAGCAGCTTAGGGGGAGCTAACTATGGCTACACCTTC.

The chain joins TRBV3-1 (or the pseudogene TRBV3-2) to TRBJ2-3, with no clear D. Trimming pared 1 base from V and 2 bases from J, leaving 22 bases between. This CDR3 is 19 amino acids long. The germline V gene has CDR1 LGHDT and CDR2 YNNKEL (reference sequence). CDR3 bases: TGTGCCAGCAGCCAAGGAGGCCCGAAGGTGCAGCTTCTCACAGATACGCAGTATTTT. Amino acids: CASSQGGPKVQLLTDTQYF.

V and J are TRBV5-6 and TRBJ2-1; 11 nucleotides agree with TRBD2. CDR1 and CDR2 (germline): SGHDT, YYEEEE. V lost 4 bases to trimming and J lost 3 bases; unmatched junction nucleotides: 3. CDR3 size: 15 residues. The CDR3 DNA reads TGTGCCAGCAGCACTAGCGGGGGCTACTACAATGAGCAGTTCTTC. Translated, it gives CASSTSGGYYNEQFF.

This chain connects TRBV12-3 or TRBV12-4 to TRBJ2-2; no reliable D call. V dropped 5 bases and J dropped 6 bases, with 10 bases sitting between them. The CDR3 is made up of 13 amino acids. The CDR3 coding sequence is TGTGCCAGCAGTCCCTCGGGCCCCGGGGAGCTGTTTTTT. This sequence encodes CASSPSGPGELFF.

The genes are TRBV16 and TRBJ1-5; no firm D call. CDR3 length: 16 amino acids. CDR1 and CDR2 from the germline V gene are KGHSY and FQNENV. Trimming took off 2 bases at V and 2 bases at J, with 13 bases between the two ends. This CDR3 is CASSQARIGGNQPQHF. In nucleotides, the CDR3 is TGTGCCAGCAGCCAAGCTCGCATCGGAGGCAATCAGCCCCAGCATTTT. The full variable domain, in which reference TRBV16 and TRBJ1-5 provide the parts outside the CDR3, is GEEVAQTPKHLVRGEGQKAKLYCAPIKGHSYVFWYQQVLKNEFKFLISFQNENVFDETGMPKERFSAKCLPNSPCSLEIQATKLEDSAVYFCASSQARIGGNQPQHFGDGTRLSIL.

The rearrangement uses TRBV6-4 and TRBJ2-7; D assignment may be TRBD1 or TRBD2 (5 bases each). The CDR3 consists of 14 residues. The V end lost 6 bases, the J end lost 3 bases, and 15 bases lay between the germline ends. Germline assignment: CDR1 MRHNA and CDR2 SNTAGT. CDR3 coding DNA: TGTGCCAGCAGCCAGGGACCCGAGAACTACGAGCAGTACTTC. This translates into CASSQGPENYEQYF.

The rearrangement joins TRBV5-6 to TRBJ1-1; D is unclear. Germline V gene sequence: CDR1 SGHDT, CDR2 YYEEEE. The length of the CDR3 is 14 residues. V dropped 4 bases and J dropped 6 bases, with 16 bases sitting between them. CDR3 nucleotide sequence: TGTGCCAGCAGCGTACCTCAGGAAAGCCCTGAAGCTTTCTTT. This encodes CASSVPQESPEAFF.